This TCR beta chain comes out of a study of OX40 agonist ivuxolimab in advanced cancers. Overall study results and limits: Blood T cells, both CD4+ and CD8+, expanded clonally by week 6 at 0.1 to 3.0 mg/kg. In general, CD8+ T cells held more expanded clones than CD4+ did, on average.

Details on this clone: Antigen: not known.

Assay: immunoSEQ multiplex PCR; the TCRdb copy retains only in-frame clones and omits some. The table shows tens of thousands of clones, with 80% to 90% occurring only once. The CDR3 loop spans 16 amino acids. The germline V gene encodes CDR1 WNHNN and CDR2 SYGVQD (reference sequence). Sequenced here: CD4+ or CD8+ T cells sorted from blood, sampled in a trial of the OX40 agonist ivuxolimab. The genes are TRBV10-1 and TRBJ2-5; no clear D. The assigned J gene may be wrong: the sequence end matches TRBJ2-7 better. This receptor was taken from an adult with an advanced solid tumor such as melanoma, head and neck, liver or kidney cancer. The CDR3 reads CASSESPATESYEQYF. In DNA form, the CDR3 reads TGCGCCAGCAGTGAGTCGCCTGCGACGGAATCCTACGAGCAGTACTTC.